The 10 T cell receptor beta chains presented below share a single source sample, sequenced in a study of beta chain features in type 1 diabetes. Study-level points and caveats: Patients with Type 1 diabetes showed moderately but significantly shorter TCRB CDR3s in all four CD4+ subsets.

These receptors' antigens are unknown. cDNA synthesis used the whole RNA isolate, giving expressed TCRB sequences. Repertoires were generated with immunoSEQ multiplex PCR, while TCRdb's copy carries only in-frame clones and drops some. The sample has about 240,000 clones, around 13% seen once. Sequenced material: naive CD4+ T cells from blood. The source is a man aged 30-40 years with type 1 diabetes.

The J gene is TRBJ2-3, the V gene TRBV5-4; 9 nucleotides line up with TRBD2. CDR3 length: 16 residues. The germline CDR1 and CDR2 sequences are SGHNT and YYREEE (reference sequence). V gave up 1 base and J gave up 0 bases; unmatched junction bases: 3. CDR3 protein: CASSLRTSGSTDTQYF. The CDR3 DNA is TGTGCCAGCAGCTTGAGAACTAGCGGGAGCACAGATACGCAGTATTTT.

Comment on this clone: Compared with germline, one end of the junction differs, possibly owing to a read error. The CDR3 DNA reads TGTGCCAGCAGCCAAGAGACAGGGGGTAGGGTCAATGAGCAGTTCTTC. This translates into CASSQETGGRVNEQFF. This chain connects TRBV4-1 to TRBJ2-1, with 9 bases matching TRBD1. Germline CDR1 and CDR2: MGHRA and YSYEKL. The CDR3 has 16 amino acids.

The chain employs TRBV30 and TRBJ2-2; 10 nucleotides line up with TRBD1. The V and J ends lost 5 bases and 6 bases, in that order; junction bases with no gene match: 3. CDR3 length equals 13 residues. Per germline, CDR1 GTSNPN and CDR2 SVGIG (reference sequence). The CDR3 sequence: CAWGTGVSGELFF. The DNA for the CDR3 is TGTGCCTGGGGGACAGGGGTTTCCGGGGAGCTGTTTTTT.

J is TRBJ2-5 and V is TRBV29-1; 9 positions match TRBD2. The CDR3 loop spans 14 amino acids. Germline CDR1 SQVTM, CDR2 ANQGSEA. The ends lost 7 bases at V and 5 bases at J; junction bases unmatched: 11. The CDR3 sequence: CSAYSGGIGETQYF. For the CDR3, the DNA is TGCAGCGCCTATAGCGGGGGAATTGGGGAGACCCAGTACTTC.

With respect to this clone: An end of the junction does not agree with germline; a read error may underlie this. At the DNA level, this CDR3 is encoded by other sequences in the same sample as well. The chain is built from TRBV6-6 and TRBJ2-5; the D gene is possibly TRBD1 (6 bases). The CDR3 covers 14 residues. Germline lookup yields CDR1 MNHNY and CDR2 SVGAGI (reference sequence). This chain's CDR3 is CASSYSGQQETQYF. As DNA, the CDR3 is TGTGCCAGCAGCTACTCTGGACAGCAAGAGACCCAGTACTTC.

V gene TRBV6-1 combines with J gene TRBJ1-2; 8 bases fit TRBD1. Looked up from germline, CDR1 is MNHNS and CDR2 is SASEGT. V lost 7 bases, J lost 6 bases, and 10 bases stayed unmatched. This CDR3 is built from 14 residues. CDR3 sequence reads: CASNAGQGGNGYTF. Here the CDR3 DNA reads TGTGCCAGCAATGCCGGACAGGGAGGAAATGGCTACACCTTC.

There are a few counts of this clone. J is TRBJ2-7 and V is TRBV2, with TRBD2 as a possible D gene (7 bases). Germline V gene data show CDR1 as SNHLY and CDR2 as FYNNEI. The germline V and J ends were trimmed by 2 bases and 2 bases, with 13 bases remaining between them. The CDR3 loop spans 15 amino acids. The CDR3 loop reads CASSENRGAAYEQYF. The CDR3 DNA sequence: TGTGCCAGCAGTGAAAATCGGGGGGCTGCCTACGAGCAGTACTTC.

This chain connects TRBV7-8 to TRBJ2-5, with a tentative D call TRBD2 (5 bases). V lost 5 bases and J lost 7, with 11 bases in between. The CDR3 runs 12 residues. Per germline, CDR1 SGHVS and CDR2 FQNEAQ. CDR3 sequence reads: CASSRIEGTQYF. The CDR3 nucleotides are TGTGCCAGCAGCCGTATTGAGGGGACCCAGTACTTC.

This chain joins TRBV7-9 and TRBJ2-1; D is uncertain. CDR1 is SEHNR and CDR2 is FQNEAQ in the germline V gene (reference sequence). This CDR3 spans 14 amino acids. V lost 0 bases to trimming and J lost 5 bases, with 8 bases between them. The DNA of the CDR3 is TGTGCCAGCAGCTTAGCTAGAGTACACAATGAGCAGTTCTTC. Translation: CASSLARVHNEQFF.

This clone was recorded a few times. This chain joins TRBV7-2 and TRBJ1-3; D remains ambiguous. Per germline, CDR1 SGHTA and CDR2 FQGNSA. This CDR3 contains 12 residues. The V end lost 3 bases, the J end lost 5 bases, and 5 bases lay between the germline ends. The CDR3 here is CASSFSRNTIYF. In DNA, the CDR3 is TGTGCCAGCAGCTTTTCTCGAAACACCATATATTTT.